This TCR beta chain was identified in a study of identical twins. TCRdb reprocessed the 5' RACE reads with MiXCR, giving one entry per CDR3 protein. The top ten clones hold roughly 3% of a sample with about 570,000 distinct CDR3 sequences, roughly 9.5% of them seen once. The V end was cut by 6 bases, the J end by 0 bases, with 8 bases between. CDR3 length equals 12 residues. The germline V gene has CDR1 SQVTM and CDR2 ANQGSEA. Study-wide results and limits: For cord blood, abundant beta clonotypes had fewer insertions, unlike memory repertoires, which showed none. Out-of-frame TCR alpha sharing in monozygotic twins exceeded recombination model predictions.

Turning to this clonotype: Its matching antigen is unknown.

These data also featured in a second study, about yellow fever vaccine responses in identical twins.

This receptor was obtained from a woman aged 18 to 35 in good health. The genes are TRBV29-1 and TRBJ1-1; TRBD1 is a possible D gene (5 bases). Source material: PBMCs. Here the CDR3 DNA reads TGCAGCGTACAGGTCGTGAACACTGAAGCTTTCTTT. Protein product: CSVQVVNTEAFF.